Following are 15 T cell receptor beta chains from one sample sequenced in a study of T cell changes during pregnancy in multiple sclerosis. Sequencing was performed with immunoSEQ multiplex PCR; in TCRdb, only in-frame clones are kept and a portion is missing. The table includes about 100,000 clones, around 90% detected once. Sample: peripheral blood, taken in the second trimester of pregnancy. These receptors all stem from a female donor with multiple sclerosis, enrolled in a pregnancy study.

This rearrangement joins TRBV10-3 to TRBJ1-2; perhaps TRBD1 as D (5 bases). The CDR3 loop spans 13 amino acids. V was cut by 11 bases and J by 10 bases, with 23 bases left in between. Germline-derived CDR1 and CDR2 are ENHRY and SYGVKD. CDR3 in DNA: TGTGCCTCCAGGGAGGGCCCCACCGACTACTACACCTTC. It is translated as CASREGPTDYYTF.

V and J are TRBV18 and TRBJ2-7, with D possibly being TRBD1 (5 bases). The CDR3 length is 15 residues. V lost 1 base, J lost 2 bases, and 12 bases lay in between. CDR1 KGHSH and CDR2 LQKENI come from the germline V gene. The CDR3 DNA follows: TGTGCCAGCTCACCACAAGCCAGGGTGACCTACGAGCAGTACTTC. Amino acid sequence: CASSPQARVTYEQYF.

The chain combines TRBV6-6 with TRBJ2-2, with TRBD2 matching 10 bases. V was clipped by 8 bases and J by 3 bases; unmatched bases: 6. Germline CDR1 and CDR2: MNHNY and SVGAGI (reference sequence). There are 15 residues in the CDR3. The CDR3 sequence: CASRGLAGDTGELFF. The CDR3 DNA reads as TGTGCCAGCCGGGGCCTAGCGGGAGACACCGGGGAGCTGTTTTTT.

The chain couples TRBV5-1 to TRBJ2-7; tentatively, D is TRBD1 (6 bases). V lost 0 bases to trimming and J lost 3 bases, with 10 bases between them. CDR1 is SGHRS, CDR2 YFSETQ, per germline. The CDR3 consists of 14 residues. CDR3: CASSLAGEYYEQYF. Written as DNA, the CDR3 is TGCGCCAGCAGCTTGGCAGGGGAATACTACGAGCAGTACTTC.

The V and J genes are TRBV5-4 and TRBJ2-2; the match to TRBD1 covers 11 bases. Per the germline V gene, CDR1 is SGHNT and CDR2 is YYREEE (reference sequence). V dropped 9 bases and J dropped 4; count of bases not matched to a gene: 11. The CDR3 runs 16 residues. The CDR3: CATGQGAFLGTGELFF. The CDR3 DNA follows: TGTGCCACCGGACAGGGGGCGTTCTTAGGCACCGGGGAGCTGTTTTTT. Combining the CDR3 with reference TRBV5-4 and TRBJ2-2 gives the whole variable domain ETGVTQSPTHLIKTRGQQVTLRCSSQSGHNTVSWYQQALGQGPQFIFQYYREEENGRGNFPPRFSGLQFPNYSSELNVNALELDDSALYLCATGQGAFLGTGELFFGEGSRLTVL.

J is TRBJ1-2 and V is TRBV6-1; tentative D call: TRBD1 (6 bases). Trimming took off 0 bases at V and 4 bases at J, with 15 bases between the two ends. Per the germline V gene, CDR1 is MNHNS and CDR2 is SASEGT. The CDR3 contains 16 residues. In DNA form, the CDR3 reads TGTGCCAGCAGTGAAGCCTTGGGGGCTTATACCTATGGCTACACCTTC. Translating gives CASSEALGAYTYGYTF.

The chain uses TRBV13 and TRBJ2-1; the D gene is possibly TRBD2 (7 bases). CDR1 is PRHDT and CDR2 is FYEKMQ in the germline V gene (reference sequence). The CDR3 covers 16 residues. V shed 0 bases and J shed 3 bases, with 12 bases lying between them. This CDR3 is CASSLGLGGDYNEQFF. The CDR3 nucleotides are TGTGCCAGCAGCTTAGGTCTAGGGGGGGACTACAATGAGCAGTTCTTC.

V gene TRBV9 combines with J gene TRBJ1-3; 8 positions match TRBD1. Germline CDR1 and CDR2: SGDLS and YYNGEE. This CDR3 has 16 residues. The V gene end was trimmed by 4 bases and the J gene end by 11 bases; junction bases not matched to a gene: 17. Here the CDR3 DNA reads TGTGCCAGCAGCTTTTCGGACAGGGCTGGGGTCTCCGCCATATATTTT. It specifies CASSFSDRAGVSAIYF.

The chain carries TRBV28 and TRBJ1-2; 11 bases agree with TRBD1. The J segment lost 3 bases and the V segment lost 8 bases, leaving 5 bases of the junction unmatched. The germline gives CDR1 MDHEN, CDR2 SYDVKM. The CDR3 consists of 14 residues. The CDR3 DNA follows: TGTGCCAGCTGGACAGGGGGCGGATACTATGGCTACACCTTC. Translation: CASWTGGGYYGYTF.

The chain combines TRBV11-2 with TRBJ1-5; D not certain. The CDR3 consists of 14 residues. The V gene's germline CDR1 is SGHAT and CDR2 FQNNGV. V was clipped by 1 base and J by 9 bases, with 13 bases between them. CDR3 loop: CASSLAVADGPQHF. The CDR3 nucleotides read TGTGCCAGCAGCTTAGCGGTGGCGGATGGGCCCCAGCATTTT.

The V gene is TRBV9, the J gene TRBJ2-3; 9 nucleotides agree with TRBD1. The CDR3 spans 15 residues. Germline CDR1 is SGDLS and CDR2 is YYNGEE. V gave up 4 bases and J gave up 4 bases; unmatched junction bases: 7. CDR3 sequence reads: CASSHHGTGSDTQYF. The CDR3 DNA follows: TGTGCCAGCAGCCACCATGGGACAGGGTCAGATACGCAGTATTTT.

This chain links TRBV28 with TRBJ1-5, with D perhaps matching TRBD1 (5 bases). CDR3 length equals 16 residues. Germline CDR1 is MDHEN and CDR2 is SYDVKM. Trimming took 3 bases from V and 5 from J, leaving 17 bases between them. CDR3 in amino acids: CASSLPGGTGDQPQHF. DNA of the CDR3: TGTGCCAGCAGTTTGCCGGGAGGGACGGGGGATCAGCCCCAGCATTTT.

This clone was recorded only once. The genes are TRBV6-6 and TRBJ2-3, with unresolved D. Germline CDR1 is MNHNY and CDR2 is SVGAGI (reference sequence). The germline V and J ends were trimmed by 3 bases and 5 bases, with 6 bases remaining between them. This CDR3 comprises 12 residues. The CDR3 here is CASSYPVDTQYF. Written as DNA, the CDR3 is TGTGCCAGCAGTTATCCCGTAGATACGCAGTATTTT.

This clone was counted a few times. The rearrangement joins TRBV28 to TRBJ1-1; D remains unclear. This CDR3 spans 9 amino acids. The germline CDR1 and CDR2 sequences are MDHEN and SYDVKM. Trimming left V 10 bases short and J 5 bases short, with 5 bases between. CDR3 sequence (DNA): TGTGCCACCGGGACTGAAGCTTTCTTT. Its protein product is CATGTEAFF.

V and J are TRBV28 and TRBJ2-7; 7 bases agree with TRBD2. The CDR3 runs 15 residues. The V gene end was trimmed by 9 bases and the J gene end by 1 base; junction bases not matched to a gene: 12. Per the germline V gene, CDR1 is MDHEN and CDR2 is SYDVKM. The CDR3: CASTEGGPGSYEQYF. The CDR3 DNA reads as TGTGCCAGTACGGAGGGAGGGCCTGGGTCCTACGAGCAGTACTTC. Together with reference TRBV28 and TRBJ2-7, the CDR3 gives the full variable domain: DVKVTQSSRYLVKRTGEKVFLECVQDMDHENMFWYRQDPGLGLRLIYFSYDVKMKEKGDIPEGYSVSREKKERFSLILESASTNQTSMYLCASTEGGPGSYEQYFGPGTRLTVT.